The T cell receptor (beta chain) under discussion was sequenced for a study of memory CD4+ T cells and cytomegalovirus serostatus (dated by TCRdb to between 2017 and 2020). Looking at the study overall: A total of some 33 healthy Belgian adults, of whom 9 were CMV seropositive and approximately 24 were CMV seronegative, were included in the cohort. CD4+ memory TCRbeta repertoires of a Belgian cohort with known cytomegalovirus serostatus were sequenced in order to replicate a published TCR-based CMV serostatus classifier.

General study outcomes and caveats: The results were interpreted as suggesting that the CMV-associated TCR signature is mostly present in the CD4+ memory repertoire. Unlike the original study, which covered naive and memory CD4+ and CD8+ populations, the Belgian study sequenced only CD4+CD45RO+ memory cells. Of 164 previously reported CMV-associated TCRbeta sequences, about 62 appeared in the CD4+ memory repertoires, each in one to five individuals. For CMV serostatus prediction, a median bootstrapped AUC of about 0.96 was reached with the original framework, and a median bootstrapped AUC of roughly 0.89 was reached with a US-trained random forest. The original-framework classifier achieved a median bootstrapped AUC of approximately 0.94 with a 95% CI of 0.76-1.00 on the Belgian cohort.

As for this clone: Its antigen is currently not known. Base qualities are not provided; no much larger clone lies one nucleotide away.

A FACSAria II was used to sort memory CD4+ T cells, defined as single viable CD3+CD4+CD8-CD45RO+ cells. CMV serostatus was assessed using a Roche Elecsys assay, by which serum IgG against CMV pp150, pp28, p38 and p52 was detected. Following thawing, total CD4+ T cells were enriched through positive selection using CD4 magnetic microbeads. Samples originated from another study that specifically interrogated the CD4+ T cell memory repertoire. Peripheral blood mononuclear cells were isolated and cryopreserved according to standard operating procedures, and serum was kept at -80 degrees C. The staining relied on CD3-PerCP (BW264/56), CD4-APC (RPA-T4), CD45RO-PE (UCHT1) and CD8-Pacific Orange (3B5) antibodies, and Sytox blue was used to exclude non-viable cells. The CDR3 runs 13 amino acids, cysteine and phenylalanine included. CDR3 DNA is the only sequence kept; it has 39 bases, read in frame from the first base. The germline V gene (reference sequence) supplies CDR1 SEHNR and CDR2 FQNEAQ. Trimming costs V 11 bases and J 0 bases, and their ends lie 13 bases apart.

The Quick-DNA Microprep Kit was used to extract genomic DNA from the sorted cells. TCRbeta DNA was amplified with the immunoSEQ hsTCRbeta kit following the manufacturer's protocol. TCRbeta libraries were sequenced on an Illumina MiSeq instrument. In the authors' own workflow: Following removal of out-of-frame sequences, roughly 2 million distinct TCRbeta sequences were retained, with an average of approximately 64,000 per individual. Two values were used to score each individual: the count of roughly 180 previously reported CMV-associated TCRbeta sequences and the total count of productive distinct TCRbeta sequences. A beta-binomial model was reimplemented in Python, and random forests from scikit-learn, run with default parameters, were trained on data from the US cohort. Classifier performance on the Belgian cohort was summarized as median AUC with percentile confidence intervals over 10,000 bootstrap iterations. TCRdb took over this immuneACCESS table, retaining in-frame rearrangements with V and J assigned. Such tables are incomplete; in checked studies, under half of the missing clones stem from an unresolved V gene, and the remainder is unexplained. V and J calls and clone size are copied from that table; D and trimming were computed from the DNA. For this sample the table gives 54,000 or so clones, of which around 80% were detected only once. The ten largest clones capture roughly 1% of the sample.

The chain couples TRBV7-9 to TRBJ1-2; no D gene can be assigned with confidence. The sequenced sample was memory CD4+ T cells from blood. The receptor comes from an adult in good health and CMV-seronegative. The DNA is TGTGCCTCCTCGGACCTAGCTAACTATGGCTACACCTTC. Its coded protein is CASSDLANYGYTF.